A selection of T cell receptor beta chains follows, all from one sample in a study of blood T cell repertoires in COVID-19. Here immunoSEQ multiplex PCR was the method, and the copy in TCRdb shows in-frame clones only, minus some. The data contain 200,000 to 300,000 clones, around 90% of them singletons. Sequenced input: peripheral blood. The receptors shown here come from a young man with COVID-19, enrolled during active disease. Each CDR3 is given with its conserved first and last residue. The D gene is left open where the match is weak. A clone size is listed for some rows: how often the clone was seen (once, few, many), or a class if it is expanded.

d_gene: TRBD2; abundance: once; j_gene: TRBJ2-2; v_gene: TRBV19; CDR3aa: CASRKGLAGVGELFF; CDR3nt: TGTGCCAGTAGGAAGGGACTAGCGGGGGTCGGGGAGCTGTTTTTT
d_gene: TRBD1; abundance: -; j_gene: TRBJ1-2; v_gene: TRBV19; CDR3aa: CASSLGAGQRLYGYTF; CDR3nt: TGTGCCAGTAGTTTAGGCGCGGGACAGAGACTTTATGGCTACACCTTC
d_gene: -; abundance: -; j_gene: TRBJ1-2; v_gene: TRBV4-1; CDR3aa: CASSQAPIRVGGYTF; CDR3nt: TGCGCCAGCAGCCAAGCCCCCATTCGGGTGGGTGGCTACACCTTC
d_gene: -; abundance: -; j_gene: TRBJ1-4; v_gene: TRBV14; CDR3aa: CASSQVMAGVEKLFF; CDR3nt: TGTGCCAGCAGCCAAGTTATGGCAGGGGTTGAAAAACTGTTTTTT
d_gene: -; abundance: -; j_gene: TRBJ1-2; v_gene: TRBV5-5; CDR3aa: CASSPRQPRDYGYTF; CDR3nt: TGTGCCAGCAGCCCCAGACAGCCTCGGGACTATGGCTACACCTTC
d_gene: -; abundance: -; j_gene: TRBJ1-6; v_gene: TRBV6-1; CDR3aa: CASSEAPVQAYNSPLHF; CDR3nt: TGTGCCAGCAGTGAAGCTCCGGTGCAAGCCTATAATTCACCCCTCCACTTT
d_gene: -; abundance: -; j_gene: TRBJ2-2; v_gene: TRBV19; CDR3aa: CASRAGTQNTGELFF; CDR3nt: TGTGCCAGTAGGGCCGGGACACAGAACACCGGGGAGCTGTTTTTT
d_gene: -; abundance: -; j_gene: TRBJ1-4; v_gene: TRBV18; CDR3aa: CASSPPAGFEKLFF; CDR3nt: TGTGCCAGCTCACCACCGGCAGGGTTTGAAAAACTGTTTTTT
d_gene: -; abundance: -; j_gene: TRBJ1-1; v_gene: TRBV27; CDR3aa: CASSLSGGFGVAEAFF; CDR3nt: TGTGCCAGCAGTTTATCGGGAGGGTTCGGGGTGGCTGAAGCTTTCTTT
d_gene: -; abundance: -; j_gene: TRBJ1-1; v_gene: TRBV5-6; CDR3aa: CASNLGANTEAFF; CDR3nt: TGTGCCAGCAATTTGGGGGCGAACACTGAAGCTTTCTTT
d_gene: -; abundance: -; j_gene: TRBJ1-6; v_gene: TRBV7-2; CDR3aa: CASSLKGLDSGGSPLHF; CDR3nt: TGTGCCAGCAGCTTAAAGGGCCTAGATTCGGGGGGATCACCCCTCCACTTT
d_gene: -; abundance: -; j_gene: TRBJ2-2; v_gene: TRBV10-3; CDR3aa: CAITQGDTGELFF; CDR3nt: TGTGCCATCACACAGGGTGACACCGGGGAGCTGTTTTTT
d_gene: -; abundance: -; j_gene: TRBJ2-7; v_gene: TRBV10-3; CDR3aa: CATRTDPDYEQYF; CDR3nt: TGTGCCACCCGGACAGATCCTGACTACGAGCAGTACTTC
d_gene: -; abundance: -; j_gene: TRBJ2-1; v_gene: TRBV19; CDR3aa: CASSIPDLYNEQFF; CDR3nt: TGTGCCAGTAGTATCCCCGACTTATACAATGAGCAGTTCTTC
d_gene: TRBD1; abundance: -; j_gene: TRBJ1-2; v_gene: TRBV7-2; CDR3aa: CASSPGQGGYGYTF; CDR3nt: TGTGCCAGCAGCCCAGGACAGGGTGGCTATGGCTACACCTTC
d_gene: TRBD2; abundance: -; j_gene: TRBJ2-1; v_gene: TRBV9; CDR3aa: CASSVAGSLAGGRGEQFF; CDR3nt: TGTGCCAGCAGCGTAGCCGGCTCTCTAGCGGGGGGGCGTGGTGAGCAGTTCTTC
d_gene: -; abundance: -; j_gene: TRBJ1-1; v_gene: TRBV25-1; CDR3aa: CASSEWGQANTEAFF; CDR3nt: TGTGCCAGCAGTGAATGGGGGCAGGCCAACACTGAAGCTTTCTTT
d_gene: -; abundance: -; j_gene: TRBJ2-1; v_gene: TRBV24-1; CDR3aa: CATSDPSRDEQFF; CDR3nt: TGTGCCACCAGTGATCCCAGCCGGGATGAGCAGTTCTTC
d_gene: TRBD1; abundance: -; j_gene: TRBJ2-7; v_gene: TRBV5-4; CDR3aa: CASSWGTGTYEQYF; CDR3nt: TGTGCCAGCAGCTGGGGGACAGGCACCTACGAGCAGTACTTC
d_gene: TRBD1; abundance: -; j_gene: TRBJ1-2; v_gene: TRBV7-9; CDR3aa: CASSPRGQGIHGYTF; CDR3nt: TGTGCCAGCAGCCCCCGAGGACAGGGAATACATGGCTACACCTTC
d_gene: -; abundance: -; j_gene: TRBJ1-1; v_gene: TRBV24-1; CDR3aa: CATSVGRYTEAFF; CDR3nt: TGTGCCACCAGTGTCGGCAGGTACACTGAAGCTTTCTTT
d_gene: -; abundance: -; j_gene: TRBJ1-3; v_gene: TRBV3-1/TRBV3-2; CDR3aa: CASSHPEGDTIYF; CDR3nt: TGTGCCAGCAGCCATCCTGAGGGAGACACCATATATTTT
d_gene: -; abundance: -; j_gene: TRBJ1-2; v_gene: TRBV5-1; CDR3aa: CASSTQGEDGYTF; CDR3nt: TGCGCCAGCAGTACACAGGGAGAAGATGGCTACACCTTC
d_gene: TRBD1; abundance: -; j_gene: TRBJ1-2; v_gene: TRBV5-4; CDR3aa: CASSDLTGPFLLDYGYTF; CDR3nt: TGTGCCAGCAGCGACTTGACAGGGCCCTTTCTCTTGGACTATGGCTACACCTTC
d_gene: -; abundance: -; j_gene: TRBJ1-1; v_gene: TRBV9; CDR3aa: CASSVVPGDGAEAFF; CDR3nt: TGTGCCAGCAGCGTAGTCCCGGGAGATGGGGCTGAAGCTTTCTTT
d_gene: -; abundance: -; j_gene: TRBJ1-3; v_gene: TRBV9; CDR3aa: CASSVATSGPGNTIYF; CDR3nt: TGTGCCAGCAGCGTAGCTACGAGCGGACCCGGAAACACCATATATTTT
d_gene: -; abundance: -; j_gene: TRBJ2-3; v_gene: TRBV5-1; CDR3aa: CASSLGAPSADTQYF; CDR3nt: TGCGCCAGCAGCTTGGGGGCTCCTTCGGCAGATACGCAGTATTTT
d_gene: TRBD1; abundance: few; j_gene: TRBJ1-5; v_gene: TRBV19; CDR3aa: CASQTGQGRNQPQHF; CDR3nt: TGTGCCAGCCAAACCGGACAGGGCCGCAATCAGCCCCAGCATTTT
d_gene: TRBD2; abundance: -; j_gene: TRBJ2-5; v_gene: TRBV5-1; CDR3aa: CASSFAGERAETQYF; CDR3nt: TGCGCCAGCAGCTTCGCGGGGGAGCGGGCAGAGACCCAGTACTTC
d_gene: TRBD2; abundance: -; j_gene: TRBJ2-7; v_gene: TRBV9; CDR3aa: CASSPGGGVYEQYF; CDR3nt: TGTGCCAGCAGCCCCGGGGGAGGGGTGTACGAGCAGTACTTC
d_gene: TRBD2; abundance: -; j_gene: TRBJ2-7; v_gene: TRBV4-1; CDR3aa: CASSQAGGGTNYEQYF; CDR3nt: TGCGCCAGCAGCCAAGCGGGCGGGGGGACGAACTACGAGCAGTACTTC
d_gene: -; abundance: -; j_gene: TRBJ2-7; v_gene: TRBV20-1; CDR3aa: CSASLGSDTYEQYF; CDR3nt: TGCAGTGCTAGTTTGGGCAGTGATACCTACGAGCAGTACTTC
d_gene: -; abundance: -; j_gene: TRBJ2-7; v_gene: TRBV20-1; CDR3aa: CSASDSYEQYF; CDR3nt: TGCAGTGCTAGTGACAGCTACGAGCAGTACTTC
d_gene: TRBD1; abundance: -; j_gene: TRBJ2-7; v_gene: TRBV7-9; CDR3aa: CASSLGDRSYEQYF; CDR3nt: TGTGCCAGCAGCTTAGGGGACAGGAGCTACGAGCAGTACTTC
d_gene: -; abundance: -; j_gene: TRBJ1-2; v_gene: TRBV25-1; CDR3aa: CASSAGDYGYTF; CDR3nt: TGTGCCAGCAGTGCAGGGGACTATGGCTACACCTTC
d_gene: TRBD1; abundance: -; j_gene: TRBJ1-5; v_gene: TRBV10-3; CDR3aa: CAISESDKGGLGNQPQHF; CDR3nt: TGTGCCATCAGTGAGTCTGATAAAGGGGGCTTAGGCAATCAGCCCCAGCATTTT
d_gene: -; abundance: -; j_gene: TRBJ1-5; v_gene: TRBV6-5; CDR3aa: CASTPREDQPQHF; CDR3nt: TGTGCCAGCACCCCCAGGGAAGATCAGCCCCAGCATTTT
d_gene: TRBD1; abundance: -; j_gene: TRBJ1-1; v_gene: TRBV6-4; CDR3aa: CASRGQGAEAFF; CDR3nt: TGTGCCAGCAGGGGACAGGGGGCTGAAGCTTTCTTT
d_gene: TRBD1; abundance: once; j_gene: TRBJ1-3; v_gene: TRBV12-5; CDR3aa: CASGTRQGLNGNTIYF; CDR3nt: TGTGCTAGTGGTACCCGACAGGGGCTTAATGGAAACACCATATATTTT
d_gene: TRBD1; abundance: -; j_gene: TRBJ1-2; v_gene: TRBV10-3; CDR3aa: CAIREDRGLNYGYTF; CDR3nt: TGTGCCATCAGGGAGGACAGGGGGCTAAACTATGGCTACACCTTC
d_gene: -; abundance: -; j_gene: TRBJ1-4; v_gene: TRBV6-5; CDR3aa: CASSYGQGYEKLFF; CDR3nt: TGTGCCAGCAGTTACGGGCAGGGGTATGAAAAACTGTTTTTT
d_gene: -; abundance: -; j_gene: TRBJ1-6; v_gene: TRBV19; CDR3aa: CASSPMTFLSPLHF; CDR3nt: TGTGCCAGTAGCCCCATGACATTTCTTTCACCCCTCCACTTT
d_gene: TRBD1; abundance: -; j_gene: TRBJ1-4; v_gene: TRBV6-1; CDR3aa: CASSEAGTGDEKLFF; CDR3nt: TGTGCCAGCAGTGAAGCCGGGACAGGGGATGAAAAACTGTTTTTT
d_gene: -; abundance: -; j_gene: TRBJ2-7; v_gene: TRBV7-9; CDR3aa: CASSLASTSIQAYEQYF; CDR3nt: TGTGCCAGCAGCTTAGCCTCCACTAGCATACAAGCCTACGAGCAGTACTTC
d_gene: -; abundance: -; j_gene: TRBJ1-2; v_gene: TRBV15; CDR3aa: CATSGRAARQNYGYTF; CDR3nt: TGTGCCACCAGCGGCAGGGCCGCCAGACAGAACTATGGCTACACCTTC
d_gene: -; abundance: -; j_gene: TRBJ1-3; v_gene: TRBV19; CDR3aa: CASRNRESGGNTIYF; CDR3nt: TGTGCCAGTAGGAACAGGGAGTCGGGAGGAAACACCATATATTTT
d_gene: TRBD1; abundance: -; j_gene: TRBJ1-5; v_gene: TRBV4-2; CDR3aa: CASSPILISGQHPGSNQPQHF; CDR3nt: TGTGCCAGCAGCCCAATCCTAATTTCGGGACAGCACCCCGGGAGCAATCAGCCCCAGCATTTT
d_gene: TRBD1; abundance: -; j_gene: TRBJ1-2; v_gene: TRBV27; CDR3aa: CASSLRTGSHYGYTF; CDR3nt: TGTGCCAGCAGTTTAAGGACAGGGTCTCACTATGGCTACACCTTC
d_gene: TRBD1; abundance: -; j_gene: TRBJ1-4; v_gene: TRBV18; CDR3aa: CASSPRQGTNEKLFF; CDR3nt: TGTGCCAGCTCACCTCGACAGGGAACTAATGAAAAACTGTTTTTT
d_gene: -; abundance: -; j_gene: TRBJ1-2; v_gene: TRBV10-2; CDR3aa: CASTPGGKDYTF; CDR3nt: TGCGCCAGCACCCCCGGGGGGAAAGACTACACCTTC
d_gene: -; abundance: once; j_gene: TRBJ1-6; v_gene: TRBV27; CDR3aa: CASTPLGGVTSPLHF; CDR3nt: TGTGCCAGCACCCCCCTTGGGGGGGTTACTTCACCCCTCCACTTT
d_gene: TRBD1; abundance: -; j_gene: TRBJ2-4; v_gene: TRBV10-2; CDR3aa: CASSDYRTGKNIQYF; CDR3nt: TGCGCCAGCAGTGACTATCGGACAGGGAAAAACATTCAGTACTTC
d_gene: -; abundance: -; j_gene: TRBJ1-1; v_gene: TRBV27; CDR3aa: CASTQRWGGTEAFF; CDR3nt: TGTGCCAGCACCCAAAGATGGGGCGGCACTGAAGCTTTCTTT
d_gene: -; abundance: -; j_gene: TRBJ1-1; v_gene: TRBV2; CDR3aa: CASNSQGSLMNTEAFF; CDR3nt: TGTGCCAGCAACTCGCAGGGTAGCTTGATGAACACTGAAGCTTTCTTT
d_gene: TRBD2; abundance: -; j_gene: TRBJ2-1; v_gene: TRBV7-3; CDR3aa: CASSLWASGVNNEQFF; CDR3nt: TGTGCCAGCAGCTTATGGGCTAGCGGGGTAAACAATGAGCAGTTCTTC
d_gene: TRBD2; abundance: -; j_gene: TRBJ2-5; v_gene: TRBV7-9; CDR3aa: CASSSGLAGVYF; CDR3nt: TGTGCCAGCAGCTCCGGACTAGCGGGGGTGTACTTC
d_gene: TRBD1; abundance: -; j_gene: TRBJ1-1; v_gene: TRBV29-1; CDR3aa: CSALPRQGATEAFF; CDR3nt: TGCAGCGCCCTCCCCAGACAGGGGGCCACTGAAGCTTTCTTT